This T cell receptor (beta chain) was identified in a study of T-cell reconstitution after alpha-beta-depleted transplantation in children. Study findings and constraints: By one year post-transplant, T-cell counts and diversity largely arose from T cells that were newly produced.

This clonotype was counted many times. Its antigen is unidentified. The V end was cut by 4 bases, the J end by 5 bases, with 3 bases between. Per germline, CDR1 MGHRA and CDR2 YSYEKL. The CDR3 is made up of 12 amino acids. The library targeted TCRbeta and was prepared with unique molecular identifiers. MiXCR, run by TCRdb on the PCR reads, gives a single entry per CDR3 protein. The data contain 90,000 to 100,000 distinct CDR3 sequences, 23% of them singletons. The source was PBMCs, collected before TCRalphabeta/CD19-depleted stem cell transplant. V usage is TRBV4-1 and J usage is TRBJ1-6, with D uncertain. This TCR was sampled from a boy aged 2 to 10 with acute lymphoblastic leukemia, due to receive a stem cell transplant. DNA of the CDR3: TGCGCCAGCAGCCTGGATAATTCACCCCTCCACTTT. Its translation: CASSLDNSPLHF.